These 8 T cell receptor beta chains came from one sample sequenced in a study of CD8 T cells in ankylosing spondylitis (dated by TCRdb to about 2017). Libraries came from 5' RACE. Instrument on record: Illumina HiSeq 2500. TCRdb handled the public reads itself, with Q25 trimming in fastp and clone calling in MiXCR, and kept productive beta chains. All rows with the same CDR3 protein become a single entry with the most common DNA and genes. This sample gives about 150,000 distinct CDR3 sequences in total; roughly a third of them show up just once. The leading ten clones occupy about 6% of the sample. Sequences were obtained from synovial fluid, either unsorted or a sorted T cell fraction (not recorded which). The receptors here all came from a male donor with ankylosing spondylitis.

The chain is built from TRBV12-3 or TRBV12-4 and TRBJ2-3; D is unclear. The CDR3 contains 17 residues. V was clipped by 1 base and J by 0 bases, with 14 bases between them. The CDR3 DNA reads TGTGCCAGCAGTTTAGGTGTTATCCTTGATAGCACAGATACGCAGTATTTT. This encodes CASSLGVILDSTDTQYF.

The V gene is TRBV12-3 or TRBV12-4, the J gene TRBJ2-2, with a weak D call TRBD1 (5 bases). The ends were cut back, 7 bases at V and 4 bases at J, with 16 bases in the middle. The CDR3 is made up of 15 amino acids. CDR3 loop: CASKSVRVGTGELFF. DNA of the CDR3: TGTGCCAGCAAATCGGTCAGGGTGGGCACCGGGGAGCTGTTTTTT.

The chain carries TRBV7-9 and TRBJ2-3, with 10 bases aligning to TRBD2. V lost 3 bases to trimming and J lost 0 bases; unmatched junction nucleotides: 3. The CDR3 is 16 amino acids. Looked up from germline, CDR1 is SEHNR and CDR2 is FQNEAQ (reference sequence). As DNA, the CDR3 is TGTGCCAGCAGCTTTTCACTAGCGGGGAGCACAGATACGCAGTATTTT. Residues: CASSFSLAGSTDTQYF.

This clonotype turned up a few times. This chain links TRBV20-1 with TRBJ1-5; D is uncertain. The V end lost 4 bases, the J end lost 2 bases, and 6 bases lay between the germline ends. This CDR3 region has 12 residues. CDR1 DFQATT and CDR2 SNEGSKA come from the germline V gene (reference sequence). CDR3 DNA sequence: TGCAGTGCTAACAACGGCAATCAGCCCCAGCATTTT. Its translation: CSANNGNQPQHF.

This clonotype came up many times. This chain uses TRBV6-2 or TRBV6-3 with TRBJ1-5; the match to TRBD1 covers 11 bases. In germline, CDR1 is MNHEY, CDR2 SVGEGT. V trimming: 6 bases; J trimming: 6 bases; junction bases outside the gene matches: 7. The CDR3 sequence is 15 residues long. The CDR3 sequence: CASRGTGTGGQPQHF. In nucleotides, the CDR3 is TGTGCCAGCAGGGGGACCGGGACAGGGGGTCAGCCCCAGCATTTT.

This clonotype has a count of ten or more. This sequence joins TRBV7-9 and TRBJ1-2, with TRBD1 identical over 7 bases. Germline V gene data show CDR1 as SEHNR and CDR2 as FQNEAQ (reference sequence). Trimming removed 1 base from V and 5 bases from J; junction bases left unmatched: 4. The CDR3 length is 14 residues. DNA of the CDR3: TGTGCCAGCAGCTTAGGACAGGGTGGTTATGGCTACACCTTC. Amino acid sequence: CASSLGQGGYGYTF.

This CDR3 reads CASSPWNQETQYF. Here the CDR3 DNA reads TGTGCCAGCAGCCCCTGGAACCAAGAGACCCAGTACTTC. V is TRBV13 and J is TRBJ2-5; D is unclear. This CDR3 region has 13 residues. From germline, CDR1 is PRHDT and CDR2 FYEKMQ (reference sequence). V lost 5 bases to trimming and J lost 0 bases, with 7 bases between them.

This clonotype appeared many times. The V gene is TRBV28, the J gene TRBJ2-7; 12 nucleotides align to TRBD2. Germline CDR1 and CDR2: MDHEN and SYDVKM. The CDR3 is 17 amino acids. With V trimmed by 3 bases and J by 3 bases, 9 bases remained unmatched. The CDR3 bases are TGTGCCAGCAGTTTTTACCCCCGGACTAGCGGGAACTACGAGCAGTACTTC. Its protein is CASSFYPRTSGNYEQYF.